These 15 T cell receptor beta chains originate from one sample sequenced in a study of blood T cell repertoires in COVID-19. Sequencing was performed with immunoSEQ multiplex PCR; in TCRdb, only in-frame clones are kept and a portion is missing. The sample has roughly 380,000 clones; 70% to 90% are singletons. Sample: peripheral blood. These receptors came from a middle-aged woman with COVID-19, enrolled during active disease.

The rearrangement links TRBV7-2 to TRBJ1-4; D is undetermined. Per the germline V gene, CDR1 is SGHTA and CDR2 is FQGNSA. V was cut by 2 bases and J by 8 bases, with 15 bases left in between. The CDR3 runs 15 residues. CDR3 DNA sequence: TGTGCCAGCAGCTTAATCCCCACTAATCGGGAAAAACTGTTTTTT. Translating it yields CASSLIPTNREKLFF.

The chain joins TRBV7-2 to TRBJ1-5; the D is unclear. V lost 1 base, J lost 1 base, and 8 bases lay in between. The CDR3 runs 15 residues. The germline CDR1 and CDR2 sequences are SGHTA and FQGNSA. CDR3 residues: CASSLVYRSNQPQHF. Written as DNA, the CDR3 is TGTGCCAGCAGCTTAGTCTATCGGAGCAATCAGCCCCAGCATTTT. Combining the CDR3 with reference TRBV7-2 and TRBJ1-5 gives the whole variable domain GAGVSQSPSNKVTEKGKDVELRCDPISGHTALYWYRQSLGQGLEFLIYFQGNSAPDKSGLPSDRFSAERTGGSVSTLTIQRTQQEDSAVYLCASSLVYRSNQPQHFGDGTRLSIL.

The genes are TRBV9 and TRBJ1-4, with D unclear. The CDR3 loop spans 15 amino acids. Trimming removed 0 bases at V and 0 bases at J, with 6 bases between. The V gene's germline CDR1 is SGDLS and CDR2 YYNGEE. The CDR3 protein is CASSVGVTTNEKLFF. DNA for the CDR3: TGTGCCAGCAGCGTAGGTGTCACAACTAATGAAAAACTGTTTTTT.

The chain employs TRBV28 and TRBJ1-2; 7 nucleotides line up with TRBD1. This CDR3 has 15 amino acids. V lost 6 bases and J lost 3; bases outside the gene matches: 10. CDR1 is MDHEN and CDR2 is SYDVKM in the germline V gene. CDR3 DNA sequence: TGTGCCAGCAGCAAAACCGGGACAGACTACTATGGCTACACCTTC. Translation gives CASSKTGTDYYGYTF.

The V call is TRBV27, the J call TRBJ1-4, with 7 bases lining up with TRBD1. Germline V CDR1 and CDR2: MNHEY, SMNVEV (reference sequence). The CDR3 covers 17 residues. Germline trimming cut 5 bases from V and 4 bases from J; bases unmatched to any gene: 13. The CDR3 region has the DNA TGTGCCAGCAGTCCGCGACCGCGACAGGGCTTTAATGAAAAACTGTTTTTT. Protein: CASSPRPRQGFNEKLFF.

The chain carries TRBV11-1 and TRBJ2-1; TRBD2 aligns across 7 bases. V lost 8 bases and J lost 3; bases outside the gene matches: 4. Per germline, CDR1 SGHAT and CDR2 FQDESV (reference sequence). This CDR3 is 13 amino acids long. The CDR3 sequence: CASAGGGYNEQFF. For the CDR3, the DNA is TGTGCCAGCGCGGGCGGGGGCTACAATGAGCAGTTCTTC.

This clone came up once. The chain uses TRBV30 and TRBJ2-7, with TRBD2 matching 10 bases. CDR1 and CDR2 (germline): GTSNPN, SVGIG (reference sequence). The CDR3 loop spans 15 amino acids. Trimming removed 4 bases from V and 0 bases from J; junction bases left unmatched: 6. The CDR3 is CAWTLAGGSSYEQYF. The CDR3 DNA reads TGTGCCTGGACCTTAGCGGGAGGCTCCTCCTACGAGCAGTACTTC. The full variable domain, in which reference TRBV30 and TRBJ2-7 provide the parts outside the CDR3, is SQTIHQWPATLVQPVGSPLSLECTVEGTSNPNLYWYRQAAGRGLQLLFYSVGIGQISSEVPQNLSASRPQDRQFILSSKKLLLSDSGFYLCAWTLAGGSSYEQYFGPGTRLTVT.

For the CDR3, the DNA is TGTGCCAGCAGTTTTGCGGGAGCGGGCGCAGATACGCAGTATTTT. As protein: CASSFAGAGADTQYF. V and J are TRBV28 and TRBJ2-3; TRBD2 matches at 7 bases. Germline trimming cut 3 bases from V and 4 bases from J; bases unmatched to any gene: 7. Looked up from germline, CDR1 is MDHEN and CDR2 is SYDVKM. There are 15 residues in the CDR3.

The chain carries TRBV27 and TRBJ1-4; 10 nucleotides line up with TRBD1. This CDR3 has 14 residues. The germline V gene has CDR1 MNHEY and CDR2 SMNVEV (reference sequence). The trim removed 8 bases at V and 7 bases at J, leaving 7 bases unmatched. The CDR3 sequence: CASSYRDRGEKLFF. CDR3 DNA sequence: TGTGCCAGCTCATACCGGGACAGGGGTGAAAAACTGTTTTTT.

CDR3 sequence (DNA): TGTGCCAGCAGTTTGCTTGGGACAGGGGATGAAAAACTGTTTTTT. This translates into CASSLLGTGDEKLFF. The V call is TRBV27, the J call TRBJ1-4; 10 bases map to TRBD1. Germline V gene sequence: CDR1 MNHEY, CDR2 SMNVEV (reference sequence). V gave up 3 bases and J gave up 6 bases; unmatched junction bases: 4. The CDR3 runs 15 residues.

On this clone itself: Germline is not matched at one junction end, which may reflect a read error. This rearrangement joins TRBV9 to TRBJ1-1, with D perhaps matching TRBD1 (5 bases). Germline loops: CDR1 SGDLS, CDR2 YYNGEE. The CDR3 is made up of 13 amino acids. The CDR3 nucleotides read TGTGCGAGCACCACTGCCGGGGGCACTGAAGCTTTCTTT. This gives the protein CASTTAGGTEAFF. Supplemented by reference TRBV9 and TRBJ1-1, the full variable domain reads DSGVTQTPKHLITATGQRVTLRCSPRSGDLSVYWYQQSLDQGLQFLIQYYNGEERAKGNILERFSAQQFPDLHSELNLSSLELGDSALYFCASTTAGGTEAFFGQGTRLTVV.

The gene calls are TRBV7-9 and TRBJ1-1; 7 nucleotides match TRBD1. V shed 10 bases and J 0 bases; nucleotides not matched to a gene: 8. Per germline, CDR1 SEHNR and CDR2 FQNEAQ (reference sequence). The CDR3 is 14 residues long. The CDR3 nucleotides are TGTGCCAAAACAGGGGTTGGGTTGAACACTGAAGCTTTCTTT. This translates into CAKTGVGLNTEAFF.

This clone was picked up a small number of times. The rearrangement uses TRBV5-5 and TRBJ1-4; D is unresolved. CDR3 length: 16 residues. The V and J ends lost 4 bases and 3 bases respectively, with 16 bases between them. Germline V gene sequence: CDR1 SGHKS, CDR2 YYEKEE (reference sequence). The CDR3 spells CASSPGTGSPNEKLFF. The CDR3 DNA follows: TGTGCCAGCAGCCCCGGAACCGGGAGCCCTAATGAAAAACTGTTTTTT.

The chain joins TRBV5-1 to TRBJ2-1, with 14 bases matching TRBD2. Germline V gene data show CDR1 as SGHRS and CDR2 as YFSETQ. This CDR3 spans 18 amino acids. V lost 7 bases and J lost 0; bases outside the gene matches: 9. The CDR3 DNA reads TGCGCCAGCGGTATGGGACTAGCGGGGGTGAGCTCCTACAATGAGCAGTTCTTC. Amino acids: CASGMGLAGVSSYNEQFF.

This clone appeared a single time. The chain couples TRBV28 to TRBJ1-1, with D possibly being TRBD1 (6 bases). Trimming stripped 6 bases from V and 1 base from J, with 9 bases between. The V gene's germline CDR1 is MDHEN and CDR2 SYDVKM. The CDR3 is 13 amino acids. The CDR3: CASRLTGNTEAFF. The DNA for the CDR3 is TGTGCCAGCAGACTGACAGGGAACACTGAAGCTTTCTTT.